The entry that follows covers one T cell receptor beta chain sequence. Its antigen is not yet known. No qualities accompany the bases; no much larger clone lies one base away. The germline V gene yields SQVTM for CDR1 and ANQGSEA for CDR2. The CDR3, from cysteine to phenylalanine, totals 13 residues. Of all the DNA, just the CDR3 is kept, 39 bases in frame from base 1. The V end loses 0 bases and the J end loses 1 base, and a stretch of 6 bases separates them. The data belong to a study of beta chain features in type 1 diabetes listed by TCRdb under 2018. In terms of the full investigation: Mean age, gender distribution, total cell number and subset yield did not differ between patients and healthy donors. A total of some 110 million sorted cells were examined across all samples, and the number of cells per subset was strongly correlated with RNA yield. The study compared the TCRB repertoires of sorted circulating CD4+ T cell subsets in recently diagnosed type 1 diabetes patients with those in matched healthy donors. Naive and central memory subsets were obtained from all 30 or so donors, but regulatory and stem cell-like memory subsets were isolated from only 8 patients and roughly 8 healthy donors.

The entire amount of isolated RNA was reverse transcribed using the High Capacity cDNA Reverse Transcription Kit, so the sequenced TCRB transcripts were expressed ones. Deep immunoSEQ sequencing was performed on naive, central memory and regulatory T cell samples, with an average of around 3.4 million total reads per sample. After sorted cells were lysed in RLT buffer, RNA was extracted with DNase-treated RNeasy Micro or Mini kits, with the choice depending on cell number. To prevent cross-contamination, every cell subset was processed on its own, while patient and healthy donor samples were processed together. The immunoSEQ multiplex PCR was used to amplify TCRB sequences from cDNA, yielding 87-bp fragments that span the CDR3 region. Sequencing of the amplicons was done on the Illumina HiSeq platform. On the study's bioinformatics: Synthetic template baselines were used to correct PCR bias computationally, reads within Hamming distance 2 were collapsed together, and singletons that could not be merged were discarded. Reads were aligned against IMGT to assign V, D and J genes, CDR3 length and insertions or deletions at six rearrangement sites. Within each subset, clonotype counts were normalized to sorted cell number, after which true diversity and Gini coefficients were computed with the tcR R package. Repertoire sharing was quantified using the overlap coefficient calculated on TCRB nucleotide sequences. Out-of-frame TCRB sequences from naive cells were analyzed as a proxy for the pre-selection repertoire. In its TCRdb copy, this immuneACCESS table keeps in-frame sequences only and misses some clones. Where compared with another copy, unresolved V genes explain less than half of these, and the others have no known cause. The V and J calls and clone size are taken from that table; D and trimming were inferred from the DNA. In all, the sample holds roughly 450,000 clones, and roughly 11% of those were seen once. The ten largest account for approximately 0.05% of the sample.

The investigation overall reported the following: The naive, central memory and regulatory TCRB repertoires appeared to resemble one another more closely among patients than among healthy donors. Only small numbers of individuals were included in the HLA sub-analyses, which left unresolved whether HLA type had any influence on TCRB rearrangement. Sequencing cDNA rather than genomic DNA could over-represent highly expressing activated cells, although activation and CD3 levels did not differ between groups. A moderate but significant shortening of TCRB CDR3 length was observed in type 1 diabetes patients in all four CD4+ subsets. At VDJ recombination sites, patients with type 1 diabetes made fewer insertions and deleted more nucleotides, a pattern implying thymic rearrangement abnormalities. PCR may preferentially amplify shorter templates, but because patient and control samples were amplified and corrected together, any resulting skew would affect both groups equally.

Each donor gave one peripheral blood draw, roughly 110 mL on average, collected into heparinised tubes. Using a panel that included CD45RO, CCR7, CD25, CD127, CD95 and CD27, naive, central memory, regulatory and stem cell-like memory CD4+ T cells were sorted on a BD FACSAria II. A purity above 95% was achieved for all sorted populations. PBMCs were isolated immediately by Lymphoprep density gradient centrifugation and stained directly without culture. To minimize batch effects, samples were stained and sorted in pairs, one healthy donor with one patient per experiment. The chain links TRBV29-1 with TRBJ1-1; no D gene call is confident. Input material: naive CD4+ T cells from blood. The cell subset or site label here, explained by the study, means: true naive CD4+ T cells. This TCR derives from a young woman in good health. Read as DNA, the sequence is TGCAGCGTTGAAGATACCTGGAACACTGAAGCTTTCTTT. Translated, this is CSVEDTWNTEAFF.